This T cell receptor (beta chain) was identified during a study of response to subunit inactivated influenza vaccine. Study-level points and caveats: The authors offered the suggestion that each seasonal influenza vaccination recruits few new T cells.

With regard to this clonotype: Its antigen remains unidentified. One end of the junction is discordant with germline, which a read error may explain.

The CDR3 runs to 12 residues. Germline CDR1 MDHEN, CDR2 SYDVKM. TCRdb itself ran the RT-PCR reads through MiXCR, one entry per CDR3 protein. The table has roughly 150,000 distinct CDR3 sequences, roughly a tenth seen once. The V call is TRBV28, the J call TRBJ1-5; D is ambiguous. This material consisted of non-naive T cells sorted from PBMCs, taken 45 days after vaccination. The sequence was obtained from a man aged 50 to 60 who received an inactivated influenza vaccine. The CDR3 loop is CASRRGDQPQLF. The CDR3 region has the DNA TGTGCCAGCAGGCGGGGAGATCAGCCCCAGCTTTTT.